The 19 T cell receptor beta chains reported below all come from one sample, sequenced in a study of T cell clonality in common variable immunodeficiency. Their recognized antigens are unknown. Method: immunoSEQ multiplex PCR; TCRdb's copy keeps in-frame clones and lacks some. This sample has tens of thousands of clones and no singletons, with more than 4.5% in the ten largest. Overall study findings and caveats: Fewer deletions and N-nucleotide insertions were reportedly seen in common variable immunodeficiency TCR beta sequences.

Input material: peripheral blood mononuclear cells. The receptors come from a human donor with common variable immunodeficiency.

This clone has more than one count but fewer than ten. Coverage ceases 3 residues before the CDR3 finishes, and the germline J gene fills in the end. The chain employs TRBV19 and TRBJ1-1; 7 bases map to TRBD1. This CDR3 has 14 residues. The V gene's germline CDR1 is LNHDA and CDR2 SQIVND (reference sequence). The sequenced CDR3 bases are TGTGCCAGTAGGCCAATGCAGGGGGGTTTTAAA. Its protein is CASRPMQGGFK. The CDR3 in full is CASRPMQGGFKAFF.

This clone showed up many times. Read coverage stops 3 residues before the CDR3 terminus; the germline J gene supplies the remainder. V gene TRBV29-1 combines with J gene TRBJ2-1, with 7 bases matching TRBD2. The junction had 12 bases not matched to a gene; V was cut back by 7 bases and J by 6 bases. The CDR3 extends over 14 amino acids. The V gene's germline CDR1 is SQVTM and CDR2 ANQGSEA. The CDR3 protein is CSATCRDYPNEQFF. CDR3 DNA (partial): TGCAGCGCCACCTGCCGGGACTACCCCAATGAG.

CDR3 protein: CASSLEVNYGYTF. The CDR3 DNA, read in part, is TGTGCCAGCAGCTTAGAGGTCAACTATGGC. This chain connects TRBV7-6 to TRBJ1-2; no clear D. Sequencing ends 3 residues short of the CDR3 end; the germline J gene provides the rest. The length of the CDR3 is 13 residues. Germline V gives CDR1 SGHVS, CDR2 FNYEAQ. V lost 1 base and J 2 bases, leaving 5 bases between the germline ends.

Note on this clone: The read is 3 residues too short to cover the CDR3 end, so that end is filled in from the germline J gene. The chain has TRBV6-1 and TRBJ1-2, with TRBD1 identical over 9 bases. This CDR3 comprises 14 residues. The J segment lost 5 bases and the V segment lost 3 bases, leaving 4 bases of the junction unmatched. CDR1 is MNHNS and CDR2 is SASEGT in the germline V gene. The CDR3 region is CASSDPGQGYGYTF. The CDR3 DNA, read in part, is TGTGCCAGCAGTGACCCGGGACAGGGATATGGC.

This clone was observed a few times. The CDR3 end is not reached by the read, which stops 3 residues before it; the germline J gene fills it in. The chain combines TRBV6-2 or TRBV6-3 with TRBJ1-1, with 7 bases aligning to TRBD1. This CDR3 comprises 15 residues. V was clipped by 4 bases and J by 4 bases; unmatched bases: 9. Germline-derived CDR1 and CDR2 are MNHEY and SVGEGT. The CDR3 loop is CASSSSRDSLTEAFF. CDR3 DNA (partial): TGTGCCAGCAGTTCTTCACGGGACAGCCTCACTGAA.

This clone was seen ten or more times. The CDR3 end is not reached by the read, which stops 3 residues before it; the germline J gene fills it in. The gene calls are TRBV29-1 and TRBJ2-1; TRBD1 matches 10 bases. Germline CDR1 SQVTM, CDR2 ANQGSEA. J lost 2 bases, V lost 6 bases, and 7 bases had no gene match. This CDR3 is built from 15 residues. Partial CDR3 DNA: TGCAGCGTCCTCAGACAGGGGGCGGCCTACAATGAG. This codes for CSVLRQGAAYNE. The entire CDR3 protein is CSVLRQGAAYNEQFF.

This clone turned up a few times. The read is 3 residues too short to cover the CDR3 end, so that end is filled in from the germline J gene. The genes are TRBV30 and TRBJ2-3, with 15 bases matching TRBD2. J gave up 3 bases and V 1 base, and 11 bases lay outside the gene matches. Per germline, CDR1 GTSNPN and CDR2 SVGIG (reference sequence). CDR3 size: 19 residues. The sequenced part of the CDR3 DNA is TGTGCCTGGAGTGAGCAATCTACCGGACTAGCGGGGGGGACAGATACG. It codes for CAWSEQSTGLAGGTDT. The whole CDR3 protein is CAWSEQSTGLAGGTDTQYF.

This clone was detected ten times or more. The read gets to within 3 residues of the CDR3 end, and the germline J gene fills in the rest. The chain employs TRBV30 and TRBJ2-7; D is unclear. Per germline, CDR1 GTSNPN and CDR2 SVGIG (reference sequence). There are 12 residues in the CDR3. Deletions cut 2 bases from V and 0 bases from J, with 5 bases between. The sequenced part of the CDR3 DNA is TGTGCCTGGAGTAGAGGCTCCTACGAG. Amino acids: CAWSRGSYE. The whole CDR3 protein reads CAWSRGSYEQYF.

This clone was counted only a few times. The read ends 3 residues early relative to the CDR3; the germline J gene fills the gap. The chain links TRBV18 to TRBJ2-3, with TRBD1 identical over 7 bases. Unmatched junction bases numbered 12, after V lost 8 bases and J lost 1 base. The germline V gene encodes CDR1 KGHSH and CDR2 LQKENI. CDR3 length: 16 amino acids. Partial CDR3 DNA: TGTGCCAGCCCCCCTAAAGGGGGCGGCGGCACAGATACG. Protein sequence: CASPPKGGGGTDT. The full-length CDR3 reads as CASPPKGGGGTDTQYF.

This clone was recorded a few times. The read falls 3 residues short of the CDR3 end, and the missing part is taken from the germline J gene. The rearrangement joins TRBV5-6 to TRBJ2-3, with TRBD2 identical over 10 bases. The CDR3 sequence is 15 residues long. The junction had 4 bases not matched to a gene; V was cut back by 2 bases and J by 4 bases. From germline, CDR1 is SGHDT and CDR2 YYEEEE. CDR3 sequence: CASSFGLAGADTQYF. The sequenced part of the CDR3 DNA is TGTGCCAGCAGCTTCGGCCTAGCGGGGGCAGATACG.

This clone was picked up a small number of times. The DNA ends 3 residues before the CDR3 does, and the rest of the CDR3 is filled in from the germline J gene. The chain joins TRBV20-1 to TRBJ2-5, with 11 bases matching TRBD2. Germline trimming cut 3 bases from V and 1 base from J; bases unmatched to any gene: 4. The CDR3 covers 15 residues. Germline-derived CDR1 and CDR2 are DFQATT and SNEGSKA (reference sequence). CDR3 DNA, as far as it was read: TGCAGTGCTAGCCCCCTAGCGGGGGGCCAAGAGACC. Translation gives CSASPLAGGQET. The CDR3, in full, reads CSASPLAGGQETQYF.

Remarks on this clone: The CDR3 is cut off 3 residues early in the read; its end comes from the germline J gene. The chain is built from TRBV7-2 and TRBJ1-2; D remains ambiguous. CDR1 and CDR2 (germline): SGHTA, FQGNSA. The CDR3 totals 14 residues. V shed 3 bases and J shed 3 bases, with 11 bases lying between them. Here the CDR3 reads CASSLRRADYGYTF. CDR3 bases read: TGTGCCAGCAGCTTGAGGAGGGCCGACTATGGC.

As for this clone: The CDR3 goes on 3 residues after the read ends, and that part is filled in from the germline J gene. V is TRBV7-2 and J is TRBJ1-1, with no clear D. Per germline, CDR1 SGHTA and CDR2 FQGNSA. The CDR3 length is 13 residues. Deletions cut 1 base from V and 6 bases from J, with 9 bases between. The CDR3 reads CASSLVIAAEAFF. The sequenced part of the CDR3 DNA is TGTGCCAGCAGCTTAGTGATAGCCGCTGAA. The complete variable domain, with remaining parts taken from reference TRBV7-2 and TRBJ1-1, reads GAGVSQSPSNKVTEKGKDVELRCDPISGHTALYWYRQSLGQGLEFLIYFQGNSAPDKSGLPSDRFSAERTGGSVSTLTIQRTQQEDSAVYLCASSLVIAAEAFFGQGTRLTVV.

A note on this clone: With the read ending 3 residues before the CDR3 end, the germline J gene is used to fill in that end. The chain is built from TRBV6-1 and TRBJ2-1; D is perhaps TRBD1 (6 bases). The CDR3 totals 14 residues. V lost 4 bases, J lost 8 bases, and 15 bases lay in between. Germline V CDR1 and CDR2: MNHNS, SASEGT. Partial CDR3 DNA: TGTGCCAGCAGTGGTCTCTGGGGGCCAGATGAG. Its translation is CASSGLWGPDE. The whole CDR3 protein reads CASSGLWGPDEQFF.

This clone was seen a handful of times. The read terminates 3 residues ahead of where the CDR3 ends, so the germline J gene completes it. This chain connects TRBV5-1 to TRBJ1-3, with a tentative D call TRBD1 (6 bases). There are 14 residues in the CDR3. Trimming cost V 2 bases and J 3 bases, with 9 bases left between them. From germline, CDR1 is SGHRS and CDR2 YFSETQ. CDR3 region: CASSLQGVGNTIYF. The DNA read from the CDR3 is TGCGCCAGCAGCTTACAGGGCGTTGGAAACACC.

This clone was seen at least ten times. The sequenced fragment ends 3 residues before the CDR3 boundary, so the rest is inferred from the germline J gene. V usage is TRBV2 and J usage is TRBJ2-3, with a weak D call TRBD1 (6 bases). Germline CDR1 is SNHLY and CDR2 is FYNNEI. The ends were cut back, 4 bases at V and 2 bases at J, with 10 bases in the middle. The CDR3 has 14 residues. The chain's CDR3 is CASSVGTNTDTQYF. The covered CDR3 bases are TGTGCCAGCAGTGTCGGGACAAACACAGATACG.

In its sample, this clone was seen a few times. The read ends 3 residues before the CDR3 terminus; that terminus is restored from the germline J gene. The chain links TRBV6-2 or TRBV6-3 to TRBJ1-5, with no clear D. The V end was cut by 0 bases, the J end by 7 bases, with 13 bases between. Germline V gene sequence: CDR1 MNHEY, CDR2 SVGEGT. The CDR3 covers 15 residues. CDR3 region: CASSYSSALRQPQHF. The DNA read from the CDR3 is TGTGCCAGCAGTTACTCGAGCGCTCTCCGCCAGCCC.

This clone was observed a few times. The CDR3 extends 3 residues past the end of the read, so its final part is completed from the germline J gene. This chain links TRBV7-9 with TRBJ2-5; 7 positions agree with TRBD1. Germline V gene lookup returns CDR1 SEHNR and CDR2 FQNEAQ (reference sequence). There are 13 residues in the CDR3. The CDR3 bases that were read are TGTGCCAGCAGACCCGGGACAGAGTTAACC. It translates to CASRPGTELT. The complete CDR3 reads CASRPGTELTQYF.

This clone was seen only a few times. The DNA ends 3 residues before the CDR3 does, and the rest of the CDR3 is filled in from the germline J gene. J is TRBJ2-3 and V is TRBV6-1, with D perhaps TRBD2 (6 bases). The V end lost 4 bases, the J end lost 0 bases, and 11 bases lay between the germline ends. The CDR3 has 15 residues. Germline V gene lookup returns CDR1 MNHNS and CDR2 SASEGT. CDR3 bases read: TGTGCCAGCAGTGCCCGCGGGACTAGCACAGATACG. This sequence encodes CASSARGTSTDT. The whole CDR3 reads CASSARGTSTDTQYF.